Listed here are 9 T cell receptor beta chains from one sample, sequenced in a study of shared clonotypes between healthy human individuals. Only in-frame clones appear in the TCRdb table, and some are missing; sequencing was by immunoSEQ multiplex PCR. The data show about 1 million clones, about 70% seen once. Specimen: memory CD4+ T cells sorted from blood. Noted subset: CD45RA-negative fraction. All receptors derive from a man younger than 35 in good health.

The chain uses TRBV11-3 and TRBJ2-5; 12 nucleotides line up with TRBD2. The CDR3 length is 16 residues. V shed 5 bases and J 2 bases; nucleotides not matched to a gene: 6. Germline CDR1 and CDR2: SGHNT and YENEEA. Written as DNA, the CDR3 is TGTGCCAGCAGCGCCGGACTAGCGGGATATCAAGAGACCCAGTACTTC. Translated, it gives CASSAGLAGYQETQYF.

This clone has more than one count but fewer than ten. V and J are TRBV27 and TRBJ1-4, with 10 bases lining up with TRBD1. The CDR3 is made up of 16 amino acids. Germline CDR1 reads MNHEY; CDR2 reads SMNVEV (reference sequence). The V segment lost 5 bases and the J segment 8 bases; nucleotides outside the gene matches: 11. This chain's CDR3 is CASSNDRGRKAEKLFF. CDR3 bases: TGTGCCAGCAGTAACGACAGGGGGCGCAAGGCGGAAAAACTGTTTTTT.

This clone was counted at least ten times. V and J are TRBV9 and TRBJ1-2; TRBD1 agrees at 8 bases. The trim removed 4 bases at V and 4 bases at J, leaving 9 bases unmatched. CDR1 and CDR2 from the germline V gene are SGDLS and YYNGEE. The CDR3 length is 15 residues. This chain's CDR3 is CASSLTTGAIYGYTF. The CDR3 region has the DNA TGTGCCAGCAGCCTAACGACAGGGGCAATCTATGGCTACACCTTC.

The V call is TRBV18, the J call TRBJ2-7; 9 bases align to TRBD1. Germline trimming cut 4 bases from V and 4 bases from J; bases unmatched to any gene: 8. In germline, CDR1 is KGHSH, CDR2 LQKENI. The CDR3 is 15 amino acids. Written as DNA, the CDR3 is TGTGCCAGCTCACTTTCCGGGACAGGGTCTTACGAGCAGTACTTC. This sequence encodes CASSLSGTGSYEQYF.

The CDR3 protein is CASSSLGLSSYNEQFF. CDR3 DNA sequence: TGTGCCAGCAGCTCCCTCGGACTGAGCTCCTACAATGAGCAGTTCTTC. The chain combines TRBV7-9 with TRBJ2-1, with a tentative D call TRBD2 (5 bases). V dropped 4 bases and J dropped 0 bases, with 13 bases sitting between them. The germline gives CDR1 SEHNR, CDR2 FQNEAQ (reference sequence). The CDR3 consists of 16 residues.

On this clone itself: Distinct nucleotide sequences in the sample also encode this CDR3. The rearrangement uses TRBV6-1 and TRBJ2-7; 10 bases map to TRBD2. CDR3 size: 15 residues. Losses at the gene ends were 1 base for V and 2 bases for J; bases not matched to a gene: 2. Germline V gene sequence: CDR1 MNHNS, CDR2 SASEGT. As DNA, the CDR3 is TGTGCCAGCAGTGAAGGGGGACTAGCGCCCTACGAGCAGTACTTC. The encoded protein is CASSEGGLAPYEQYF.

In DNA form, the CDR3 reads TGTGCCAGCTCACCCATCCTGACAGGGGGTAACACTGAAGCTTTCTTT. It is translated as CASSPILTGGNTEAFF. V gene TRBV18 combines with J gene TRBJ1-1; 9 bases are a match to TRBD1. This CDR3 comprises 16 residues. Trimming removed 3 bases from V and 2 bases from J; junction bases left unmatched: 7. CDR1 and CDR2 (germline): KGHSH, LQKENI.

The J gene is TRBJ2-6, the V gene TRBV6-1, with unresolved D. Per the germline V gene, CDR1 is MNHNS and CDR2 is SASEGT. V dropped 10 bases and J dropped 0 bases, with 10 bases sitting between them. This CDR3 spans 14 amino acids. CDR3 in amino acids: CATLRSSGANVLTF. CDR3 nucleotide sequence: TGTGCCACCCTACGGAGCTCTGGGGCCAACGTCCTGACTTTC.

This clone was seen a handful of times. V gene TRBV29-1 combines with J gene TRBJ2-3; D remains ambiguous. The CDR3 extends over 14 amino acids. The germline gives CDR1 SQVTM, CDR2 ANQGSEA. The V end lost 1 base, the J end lost 5 bases, and 13 bases lay between the germline ends. The CDR3 spells CSVEVSPRGDTQYF. The DNA of the CDR3 is TGCAGCGTTGAAGTAAGCCCCCGCGGAGATACGCAGTATTTT.